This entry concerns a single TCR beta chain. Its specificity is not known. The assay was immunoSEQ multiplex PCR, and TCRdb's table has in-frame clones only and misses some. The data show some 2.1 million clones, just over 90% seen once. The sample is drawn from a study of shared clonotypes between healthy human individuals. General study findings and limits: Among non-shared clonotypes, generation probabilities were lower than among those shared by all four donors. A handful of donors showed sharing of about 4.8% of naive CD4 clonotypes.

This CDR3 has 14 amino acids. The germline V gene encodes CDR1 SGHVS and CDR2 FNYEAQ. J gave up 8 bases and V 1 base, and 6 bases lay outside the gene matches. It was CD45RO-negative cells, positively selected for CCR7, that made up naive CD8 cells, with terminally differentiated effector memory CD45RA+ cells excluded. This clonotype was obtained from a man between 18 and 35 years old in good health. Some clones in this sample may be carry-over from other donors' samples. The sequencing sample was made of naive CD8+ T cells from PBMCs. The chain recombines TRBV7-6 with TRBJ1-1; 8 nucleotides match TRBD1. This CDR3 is CASSLEPTGAEAFF. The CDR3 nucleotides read TGTGCCAGCAGCTTAGAGCCGACAGGGGCCGAAGCTTTCTTT.